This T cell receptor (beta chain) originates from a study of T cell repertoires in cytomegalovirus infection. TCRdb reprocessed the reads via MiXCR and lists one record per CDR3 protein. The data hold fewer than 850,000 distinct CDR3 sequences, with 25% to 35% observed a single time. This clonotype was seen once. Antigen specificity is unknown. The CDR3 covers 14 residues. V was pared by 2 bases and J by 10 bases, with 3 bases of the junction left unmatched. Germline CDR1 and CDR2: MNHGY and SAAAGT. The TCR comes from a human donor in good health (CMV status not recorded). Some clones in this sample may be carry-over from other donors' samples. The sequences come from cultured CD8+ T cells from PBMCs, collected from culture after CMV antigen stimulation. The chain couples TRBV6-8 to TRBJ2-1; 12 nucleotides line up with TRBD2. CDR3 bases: TGTGCCAGCAGTTACCTAGCGGGGGGGAGGGAGCAGTTCTTC. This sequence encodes CASSYLAGGREQFF.